The 28 T cell receptor beta chains below come from one sample, sequenced in a study of T cells in localized non-small cell lung cancer. Using immunoSEQ multiplex PCR, the repertoire was profiled, and TCRdb retains in-frame clones only, with some absent. The data hold 30,000 to 35,000 clones, with 93% observed a single time. The specimen was peripheral blood, collected before any cancer treatment. The source of these receptors is a female donor aged 60 or older with stage I lung adenocarcinoma.

This clone was detected only once. An end of the junction differs from the germline gene, which may be a read error. The chain combines TRBV5-1 with TRBJ2-1; no reliable D call. The CDR3 covers 12 residues. CDR1 SGHRS and CDR2 YFSETQ come from the germline V gene. The CDR3 sequence: CASSLAYDEQFF. CDR3 nucleotides: TGCGCCAGCAGCTTGGCCTACGATGAGCAGTTCTTC.

The genes are TRBV28 and TRBJ2-7; TRBD1 matches 9 bases. This CDR3 is built from 15 residues. Germline V gene lookup returns CDR1 MDHEN and CDR2 SYDVKM. Germline trimming cut 4 bases from V and 6 bases from J; bases unmatched to any gene: 10. The CDR3 DNA is TGTGCCAGCAGTTCAACCGGGACAGGGCGGGCCGAGCAGTACTTC. Protein sequence: CASSSTGTGRAEQYF.

This clone was counted a single time. This chain connects TRBV6-5 to TRBJ1-2, with 8 bases lining up with TRBD1. This CDR3 is built from 14 residues. Germline V CDR1 and CDR2: MNHEY, SVGAGI. J was trimmed by 7 bases and V by 4 bases; bases with no gene match: 8. CDR3 amino acids: CASSSTGVGRGYTF. CDR3 coding DNA: TGTGCCAGCAGTTCGACAGGGGTTGGGCGTGGCTACACCTTC.

V usage is TRBV19 and J usage is TRBJ1-2; a possible D gene is TRBD1 (6 bases). Trimming cost V 5 bases and J 0 bases, with 16 bases left between them. This CDR3 is built from 16 residues. CDR1 is LNHDA, CDR2 SQIVND, per germline (reference sequence). CDR3 region: CASSPGTGRSNYGYTF. CDR3 DNA: TGTGCCAGTAGTCCTGGTACAGGGCGGTCTAACTATGGCTACACCTTC.

The rearrangement links TRBV4-2 to TRBJ1-2; 9 bases match TRBD1. Germline V gene lookup returns CDR1 LGHNA and CDR2 YNFKEQ. V lost 5 bases and J lost 6; bases outside the gene matches: 10. The CDR3 covers 15 residues. CDR3 loop: CASSLNRQGGHGYTF. The CDR3 nucleotides are TGTGCCAGCAGCTTGAACCGACAGGGGGGCCATGGCTACACCTTC.

V usage is TRBV18 and J usage is TRBJ2-3; possible D gene TRBD2, 6 bases. Per germline, CDR1 KGHSH and CDR2 LQKENI. This CDR3 contains 15 residues. V was shortened by 3 bases and J by 2 bases, with 12 bases between the two germline ends. DNA of the CDR3: TGTGCCAGCTCACCGACTAGTCAGCACACAGATACGCAGTATTTT. Its protein product is CASSPTSQHTDTQYF.

The chain uses TRBV10-3 and TRBJ2-1, with 8 positions matching TRBD1. Germline values: CDR1 ENHRY, CDR2 SYGVKD. Trimming cost V 7 bases and J 5 bases; bases outside gene matches: 7. This CDR3 region has 14 residues. The CDR3 coding sequence is TGTGCCATCAACGTTGGACAGGGAAACAATGAGCAGTTCTTC. Encoded protein: CAINVGQGNNEQFF.

V usage is TRBV12-1 and J usage is TRBJ1-2. TRBV12-1 is assigned pseudogene status. This CDR3 comprises 17 residues. CDR3 in DNA: TGTGCCAGCAGCCTACAACGGGGGGAAGTTAGTAACTATGGCTACACCTTC. It is translated as CASSLQRGEVSNYGYTF.

V usage is TRBV21-1 and J usage is TRBJ1-2. TRBV21-1 corresponds to a pseudogene. CDR3 length: 19 residues. In nucleotides, the CDR3 is TGTGCCAGCACCCCAAAGGGCCGGCCTCTTAAGCGGAAAGAGAGAGGCTACACCTTC. This translates into CASTPKGRPLKRKERGYTF.

The V gene is TRBV29-1, the J gene TRBJ2-3; D might be TRBD2 (5 bases). Per germline, CDR1 SQVTM and CDR2 ANQGSEA. V dropped 4 bases and J dropped 0 bases, with 11 bases sitting between them. The CDR3 totals 14 residues. The CDR3 region is CSVGLPRSTDTQYF. CDR3 nucleotide sequence: TGCAGCGTTGGACTACCGCGAAGCACAGATACGCAGTATTTT.

The chain links TRBV5-4 to TRBJ1-2, with TRBD1 matching 10 bases. With V trimmed by 1 base and J by 7 bases, 4 bases remained unmatched. Germline loops: CDR1 SGHNT, CDR2 YYREEE (reference sequence). The CDR3 contains 14 residues. The CDR3 DNA is TGTGCCAGCAGCTTGACCGGGACAGGGGTTGGCTACACCTTC. Protein sequence: CASSLTGTGVGYTF.

This chain links TRBV6-5 with TRBJ1-5; D perhaps matches TRBD1 (5 bases). Between the trimmed V and J ends, which lost 9 bases and 4 bases, there was a span of 16 bases. The CDR3 consists of 14 residues. Per germline, CDR1 MNHEY and CDR2 SVGAGI. This CDR3 reads CASSQAGFNQPQHF. Here the CDR3 DNA reads TGTGCCAGTAGTCAAGCAGGGTTTAATCAGCCCCAGCATTTT.

The V and J genes are TRBV7-2 and TRBJ2-3; 16 nucleotides align to TRBD2. The CDR3 consists of 19 residues. The junction had 12 bases not matched to a gene; V was cut back by 3 bases and J by 6 bases. Germline V gives CDR1 SGHTA, CDR2 FQGNSA. The CDR3, as DNA: TGTGCCAGCAGCTTCTCCCGACCGGGACTAGCGGGAGGGCCGGATACGCAGTATTTT. Translated, it gives CASSFSRPGLAGGPDTQYF. Looking up the rest from reference TRBV7-2 and TRBJ2-3 gives the full variable domain: GAGVSQSPSNKVTEKGKDVELRCDPISGHTALYWYRQSLGQGLEFLIYFQGNSAPDKSGLPSDRFSAERTGGSVSTLTIQRTQQEDSAVYLCASSFSRPGLAGGPDTQYFGPGTRLTVL.

The CDR3 here is CASSPTGRGNLNTEAFF. Written as DNA, the CDR3 is TGTGCCAGCAGTCCTACCGGCAGGGGGAACCTGAACACTGAAGCTTTCTTT. The chain employs TRBV28 and TRBJ1-1; the match to TRBD1 covers 7 bases. Germline-derived CDR1 and CDR2 are MDHEN and SYDVKM. V lost 5 bases to trimming and J lost 0 bases; unmatched junction nucleotides: 12. The CDR3 length is 17 residues.

The rearrangement joins TRBV7-3 to TRBJ2-1, with TRBD1 matching over 12 bases. Per the germline V gene, CDR1 is SGHTA and CDR2 is FQGTGA. The junction had 4 bases not matched to a gene; V was cut back by 6 bases and J by 7 bases. The length of the CDR3 is 14 residues. The CDR3 spells CASSPGQGANEQFF. In nucleotides, the CDR3 is TGTGCCAGCAGTCCGGGACAGGGGGCAAATGAGCAGTTCTTC. Full variable domain (outside the CDR3, taken from reference TRBV7-3 and TRBJ2-1): GAGVSQTPSNKVTEKGKYVELRCDPISGHTALYWYRQSLGQGPEFLIYFQGTGAADDSGLPNDRFFAVRPEGSVSTLKIQRTERGDSAVYLCASSPGQGANEQFFGPGTRLTVL.

The V gene is TRBV9, the J gene TRBJ1-2, with D unresolved. Trimming shortened V by 4 bases and J by 8 bases, and 12 bases separated the two germline ends. CDR3 length equals 12 residues. The germline V gene encodes CDR1 SGDLS and CDR2 YYNGEE. The CDR3 DNA reads TGTGCCAGCAGCCCTATACGATCCGGCTACACCTTC. It specifies CASSPIRSGYTF.

The chain uses TRBV29-1 and TRBJ2-1; 11 nucleotides agree with TRBD1. The germline V gene encodes CDR1 SQVTM and CDR2 ANQGSEA. Unmatched junction bases numbered 14, after V lost 6 bases and J lost 4 bases. The CDR3 is 17 residues long. CDR3 coding DNA: TGCAGCGTCGTAAAGCCTGGACAGGGGGCAGGATACAATGAGCAGTTCTTC. Translating gives CSVVKPGQGAGYNEQFF.

The chain recombines TRBV7-2 with TRBJ1-4; D is perhaps TRBD1 (6 bases). The CDR3 sequence is 15 residues long. Deletions cut 5 bases from V and 10 bases from J, with 20 bases between. CDR1 and CDR2 (germline): SGHTA, FQGNSA. The CDR3 reads CASSPRGGALGKLFF. CDR3 DNA: TGTGCCAGCAGCCCAAGAGGGGGGGCGCTCGGAAAACTGTTTTTT.

The chain has TRBV5-8 and TRBJ1-5; D remains unclear. This CDR3 is 13 amino acids long. V lost 0 bases and J lost 2, with 3 bases in between. Germline values: CDR1 SGHTS, CDR2 YDEGEE. In nucleotides, the CDR3 is TGTGCCAGCAGCTTGGTGGGCAATCAGCCCCAGCATTTT. Translation gives CASSLVGNQPQHF.

The V and J genes are TRBV6-1 and TRBJ2-3, with TRBD2 matching 12 bases. This CDR3 comprises 17 residues. Germline V lookup: CDR1 MNHNS, CDR2 SASEGT. With 0 bases clipped from V and 2 bases from J, the junction kept 3 bases outside the gene matches. The DNA for the CDR3 is TGTGCCAGCAGTGAAGCGCTAGCGGGAGGGAACACAGATACGCAGTATTTT. Protein product: CASSEALAGGNTDTQYF.

V usage is TRBV7-8 and J usage is TRBJ2-7, with a weak D call TRBD1 (6 bases). Germline lookup yields CDR1 SGHVS and CDR2 FQNEAQ. V shed 0 bases and J shed 6 bases, with 12 bases lying between them. This CDR3 is 14 amino acids long. CDR3 DNA sequence: TGTGCCAGCAGCTTAGCGAACAGGGCTGCCGAGCAGTACTTC. Amino acid sequence: CASSLANRAAEQYF.

The V gene is TRBV10-3, the J gene TRBJ1-5; the match to TRBD1 covers 9 bases. The V segment lost 8 bases and the J segment 7 bases; nucleotides outside the gene matches: 9. Germline V gene data show CDR1 as ENHRY and CDR2 as SYGVKD. CDR3 length equals 14 residues. CDR3 residues: CAIRDREGGQPQHF. Written as DNA, the CDR3 is TGTGCCATCCGGGACAGGGAAGGTGGCCAGCCCCAGCATTTT.

This chain joins TRBV14 and TRBJ1-1, with TRBD1 as a possible D gene (5 bases). V shed 4 bases and J shed 1 base, with 10 bases lying between them. The germline V gene encodes CDR1 SGHDN and CDR2 FVKESK. The CDR3 has 14 amino acids. CDR3 loop: CASSPRVGNTEAFF. The CDR3 bases are TGTGCCAGCAGCCCCAGGGTAGGGAACACTGAAGCTTTCTTT.

This sequence joins TRBV6-5 and TRBJ2-1; 8 nucleotides line up with TRBD1. CDR3 length: 16 amino acids. CDR1 MNHEY and CDR2 SVGAGI come from the germline V gene. J lost 7 bases, V lost 0 bases, and 8 bases had no gene match. CDR3 DNA: TGTGCCAGCAGTTACTCGCGTTCAGGGGGCATAAATGAGCAGTTCTTC. The encoded protein is CASSYSRSGGINEQFF.

V is TRBV19 and J is TRBJ2-5; perhaps TRBD1 as D (6 bases). Germline V lookup: CDR1 LNHDA, CDR2 SQIVND (reference sequence). Trimming took off 5 bases at V and 5 bases at J, with 18 bases between the two ends. The CDR3 has 15 residues. The CDR3 spells CASSSRTVGEETQYF. The CDR3 DNA follows: TGTGCCAGTAGTTCCCGGACAGTTGGGGAGGAGACCCAGTACTTC.

The chain has TRBV6-5 and TRBJ2-1, with a possible D match to TRBD2 (5 bases). Per the germline V gene, CDR1 is MNHEY and CDR2 is SVGAGI. This CDR3 spans 15 amino acids. V lost 5 bases and J 1 base, leaving 12 bases between the germline ends. CDR3 nucleotides: TGTGCCAGCAGTCCCGCGACGGGGTCCTACAATGAGCAGTTCTTC. Its protein product is CASSPATGSYNEQFF.

This rearrangement joins TRBV7-2 to TRBJ2-5, with 9 positions matching TRBD2. V shed 5 bases and J 4 bases; nucleotides not matched to a gene: 5. This CDR3 has 14 amino acids. The germline gives CDR1 SGHTA, CDR2 FQGNSA. The CDR3 DNA is TGTGCCAGCAGCATGAGCGGGGGGTCAGAGACCCAGTACTTC. It is translated as CASSMSGGSETQYF.

This chain links TRBV5-6 with TRBJ2-4; tentatively, D is TRBD1 or TRBD2 (6 bases each). V was shortened by 1 base and J by 13 bases, with 15 bases between the two germline ends. The CDR3 totals 13 residues. Germline values: CDR1 SGHDT, CDR2 YYEEEE. The CDR3, as DNA: TGTGCCAGCAGCTTGTATAAGGAGGGACACCAGTACTTC. This translates into CASSLYKEGHQYF.